This T cell receptor (beta chain) emerged from a study of T cell repertoires in cytomegalovirus infection. As for the study in general: Well-studied HLA-B-restricted epitopes and recently identified HLA-C-restricted epitopes of CMV were both used in the study. Findings and limits, study-wide: Carriage of CMV together with the relevant HLA was identifiable through cumulative public TCR beta family frequency.

To note about this clonotype: What it recognizes is unknown.

MiXCR, run by TCRdb on the reads, gives a single entry per CDR3 protein. The data hold 65,000 to 85,000 distinct CDR3 sequences, with about 26% observed a single time. CDR1 and CDR2 from the germline V gene are MNHEY and SMNVEV (reference sequence). The CDR3 runs to 13 residues. Trimming stripped 7 bases from V and 3 bases from J, with 13 bases between. The input for sequencing was CD8+ T cells from cultured PBMCs, taken from culture after CMV antigen stimulation. The sequence derives from a human donor in good health (CMV status not recorded). Some clones in this sample may be carry-over from other donors' samples. This rearrangement joins TRBV27 to TRBJ2-7; possible D gene TRBD2, 5 bases. The CDR3 is CASIGENVYEQYF. CDR3 nucleotide sequence: TGTGCCAGCATCGGGGAGAATGTCTACGAGCAGTACTTC.